Following are 14 T cell receptor beta chains from one sample sequenced in a study of CD8+CD57+ T cells in acquired aplastic anemia. Sequencing was done on patients that had shown CD8+CD57+ cell expansion by flow cytometry. TCR beta VDJ and CDR3 profiling used genomic DNA as template. TCRdb re-derived calls from the reads in MiXCR, one entry per CDR3 protein. The table records approximately 150,000 distinct CDR3 sequences, 70% to 80% of them present only once. Input material: sorted CD4+, CD8+, or CD8+CD57+ T cells (not recorded which) from PBMCs. Receptors originate from a human donor with aplastic anemia.

A note on this clonotype: The junction differs from germline at one of its ends, possibly a read error. The V gene is TRBV5-1, the J gene TRBJ2-7; D may be TRBD1 or TRBD2 (5 bases each). This CDR3 has 16 amino acids. Germline V CDR1 and CDR2: SGHRS, YFSETQ. In DNA form, the CDR3 reads TGTGCCAGCAGCCATCGATCCGGGACGGCAGGCTACGAGCAGTACTTC. This codes for CASSHRSGTAGYEQYF. The full variable domain, in which reference TRBV5-1 and TRBJ2-7 provide the parts outside the CDR3, is KAGVTQTPRYLIKTRGQQVTLSCSPISGHRSVSWYQQTPGQGLQFLFEYFSETQRNKGNFPGRFSGRQFSNSRSEMNVSTLELGDSALYLCASSHRSGTAGYEQYFGPGTRLTVT.

This clonotype occurred once. The chain joins TRBV25-1 to TRBJ1-6; D call uncertain. CDR1 MGHDK and CDR2 SYGVNS come from the germline V gene. This CDR3 is 16 amino acids long. V was shortened by 6 bases and J by 7 bases, with 19 bases between the two germline ends. CDR3 in amino acids: CASSLPWVERNSPLHF. The DNA of the CDR3 is TGTGCCAGCAGCTTGCCATGGGTCGAGCGGAATTCACCCCTCCACTTT.

The chain employs TRBV2 and TRBJ1-2; weak D call: TRBD1 (6 bases). Germline V gene lookup returns CDR1 SNHLY and CDR2 FYNNEI. This CDR3 region has 14 residues. Trimming left V 4 bases short and J 1 base short, with 10 bases between. DNA for the CDR3: TGTGCCAGCAGTGGGACAGCAATTAACTATGGCTACACCTTC. Protein product: CASSGTAINYGYTF.

The CDR3 loop reads CASSFEGTGSSYEQYF. Written as DNA, the CDR3 is TGTGCCAGCAGCTTTGAAGGGACAGGGAGTTCCTACGAGCAGTACTTC. The rearrangement uses TRBV7-8 and TRBJ2-7, with 9 bases that match TRBD1. V lost 3 bases and J lost 1; bases outside the gene matches: 7. Germline V gene sequence: CDR1 SGHVS, CDR2 FQNEAQ. CDR3 size: 16 residues.

In this sample, this clonotype turned up many times. The chain is built from TRBV4-2 and TRBJ2-1; 10 bases are a match to TRBD2. With V trimmed by 6 bases and J by 10 bases, 3 bases remained unmatched. The CDR3 consists of 12 residues. Germline CDR1 and CDR2: LGHNA and YNFKEQ. The DNA of the CDR3 is TGTGCCAGCAGTCTAGCGGGAGCCGAGCAGTTCTTC. Translating gives CASSLAGAEQFF.

The chain has TRBV10-3 and TRBJ1-5, with D possibly being TRBD1 (5 bases). Trimming took 11 bases from V and 5 from J, leaving 16 bases between them. The germline V gene has CDR1 ENHRY and CDR2 SYGVKD. The length of the CDR3 is 13 residues. The CDR3 here is CAHGSGGDQPQHF. CDR3 DNA: TGTGCCCATGGATCGGGGGGAGATCAGCCCCAGCATTTT.

The V and J genes are TRBV19 and TRBJ2-6; D assignment may be TRBD1 or TRBD2 (7 bases each). The CDR3 sequence is 14 residues long. Trimming cost V 5 bases and J 12 bases, with 17 bases left between them. Germline loops: CDR1 LNHDA, CDR2 SQIVND (reference sequence). The CDR3 protein is CASSGRGGVGVLTF. The DNA for the CDR3 is TGTGCCAGTAGTGGCAGGGGGGGAGTCGGCGTCCTGACTTTC.

This chain joins TRBV10-1 and TRBJ2-7; 7 nucleotides match TRBD1. In germline, CDR1 is WNHNN, CDR2 SYGVQD (reference sequence). V lost 2 bases to trimming and J lost 7 bases; unmatched junction nucleotides: 8. The CDR3 is made up of 14 amino acids. CDR3 sequence reads: CASSEPTGCREQYF. The CDR3 DNA sequence: TGCGCCAGCAGTGAGCCGACAGGGTGTAGGGAGCAGTACTTC.

This clonotype showed up just once. This chain connects TRBV7-2 to TRBJ2-3, with TRBD1 as a possible D gene (6 bases). Per the germline V gene, CDR1 is SGHTA and CDR2 is FQGNSA. V was shortened by 1 base and J by 4 bases, with 12 bases between the two germline ends. The CDR3 length is 15 residues. CDR3 bases: TGTGCCAGCAGCTTAGTGGGGGCGGGTTCAGATACGCAGTATTTT. This sequence encodes CASSLVGAGSDTQYF.

V gene TRBV10-1 combines with J gene TRBJ2-5; no definite D call. The V end lost 10 bases, the J end lost 4 bases, and 13 bases lay between the germline ends. Germline values: CDR1 WNHNN, CDR2 SYGVQD (reference sequence). The CDR3 length is 12 residues. CDR3: CATWVGGETQYF. The CDR3 DNA reads as TGCGCCACCTGGGTTGGTGGAGAGACCCAGTACTTC.

This CDR3 reads CASSSQGSGNTIYF. As DNA, the CDR3 is TGTGCCAGCAGTTCCCAGGGGTCTGGAAACACCATATATTTT. The chain has TRBV2 and TRBJ1-3; perhaps TRBD1 as D (6 bases). Germline V lookup: CDR1 SNHLY, CDR2 FYNNEI. The CDR3 consists of 14 residues. Trimming left V 5 bases short and J 1 base short, with 9 bases between.

The chain carries TRBV5-6 and TRBJ2-7; no clear D. The CDR3 runs to 13 residues. From germline, CDR1 is SGHDT and CDR2 YYEEEE. V lost 1 base to trimming and J lost 5 bases, with 10 bases between them. CDR3 DNA sequence: TGTGCCAGCAGCTTGATGGGGATCGACGAGCAGTACTTC. Its protein is CASSLMGIDEQYF. The full variable domain, its missing parts supplied by reference TRBV5-6 and TRBJ2-7, is DAGVTQSPTHLIKTRGQQVTLRCSPKSGHDTVSWYQQALGQGPQFIFQYYEEEERQRGNFPDRFSGHQFPNYSSELNVNALLLGDSALYLCASSLMGIDEQYFGPGTRLTVT.

The chain joins TRBV24-1 to TRBJ2-1, with 7 bases matching TRBD2. The V segment lost 4 bases and the J segment 9 bases; nucleotides outside the gene matches: 11. CDR3 length equals 15 residues. Germline V CDR1 and CDR2: KGHDR, SFDVKD. The DNA of the CDR3 is TGTGCCACCAGTGACCCGGGGGGAATCCTGTCTGAGCAGTTCTTC. As protein: CATSDPGGILSEQFF.

The V and J genes are TRBV5-1 and TRBJ1-5, with D tentatively TRBD1 (6 bases). The germline gives CDR1 SGHRS, CDR2 YFSETQ. The CDR3 contains 15 residues. V was cut by 4 bases and J by 2 bases, with 13 bases left in between. CDR3 DNA: TGCGCCAGCAGCCCGGAGGGGGGTGGCAATCAGCCCCAGCATTTT. Protein product: CASSPEGGGNQPQHF.